This TCR beta chain was captured by sequencing in a study of shared clonotypes between healthy human individuals. Worth noting for this clone: The antigen is unknown.

Original handling: Filtering of immunoSEQ junctional sequences could not match full-length read filtering. Produced via immunoSEQ multiplex PCR; TCRdb's table is partial and in-frame only. V and J calls plus clone size are reproduced from that table; the DNA served to infer D and trimming. The sample carries fewer than 550,000 clones, over 75% recorded once. All of the donors resided in Nashville, Tennessee, and each was a Caucasian adult. Findings and limits, study-wide: Among donors, sharing of clonotypes was expected to be affected by sequencing depth.

The source of this sequence is a woman in her thirties or forties in good health. Some clones in this sample may be carry-over from other donors' samples. The specimen was PBMCs.

The CDR3 DNA is TGTGCCAGCAGCTCCATCCCCTACCATTCCGGGACAGCGAAGGAAGCTTTCTTT. It yields the protein CASSSIPYHSGTAKEAFF. The V call is TRBV7-2, the J call TRBJ1-1; 7 bases are a match to TRBD1. CDR3 length: 18 residues. CDR1 is SGHTA, CDR2 FQGNSA, per germline. V lost 4 bases and J lost 8; bases outside the gene matches: 22.